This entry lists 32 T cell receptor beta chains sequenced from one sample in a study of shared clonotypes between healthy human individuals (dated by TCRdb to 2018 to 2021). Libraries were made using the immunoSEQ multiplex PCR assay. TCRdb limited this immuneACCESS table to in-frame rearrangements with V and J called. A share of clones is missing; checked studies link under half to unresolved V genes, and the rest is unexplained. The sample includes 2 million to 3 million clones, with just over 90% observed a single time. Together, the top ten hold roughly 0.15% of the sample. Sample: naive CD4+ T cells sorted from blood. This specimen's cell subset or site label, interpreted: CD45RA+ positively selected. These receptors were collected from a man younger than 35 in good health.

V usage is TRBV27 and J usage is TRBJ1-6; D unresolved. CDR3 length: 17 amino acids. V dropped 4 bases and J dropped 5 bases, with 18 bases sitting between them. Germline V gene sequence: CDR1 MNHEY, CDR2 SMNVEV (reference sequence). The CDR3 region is CASSSWIAQENNSPLHF. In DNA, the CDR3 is TGTGCCAGCAGTTCCTGGATAGCCCAAGAGAATAATTCACCCCTCCACTTT.

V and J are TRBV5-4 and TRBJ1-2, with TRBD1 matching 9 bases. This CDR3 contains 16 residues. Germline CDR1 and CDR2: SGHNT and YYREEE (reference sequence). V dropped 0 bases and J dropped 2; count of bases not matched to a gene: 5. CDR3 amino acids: CASSLAGGQGNYGYTF. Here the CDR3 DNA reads TGTGCCAGCAGCTTGGCCGGGGGACAGGGCAACTATGGCTACACCTTC.

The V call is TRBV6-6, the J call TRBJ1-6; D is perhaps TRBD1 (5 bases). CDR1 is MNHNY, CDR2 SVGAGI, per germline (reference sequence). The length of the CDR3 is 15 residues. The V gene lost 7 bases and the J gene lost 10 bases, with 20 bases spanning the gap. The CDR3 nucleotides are TGTGCCAGCACCCGCGGGGAAGTGGGGCGCTCACCCCTCCACTTT. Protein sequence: CASTRGEVGRSPLHF.

The CDR3 DNA follows: TGTGCCAGCAGTTACTCTATCACAGGGCCCGAAAAACTGTTTTTT. This translates into CASSYSITGPEKLFF. J is TRBJ1-4 and V is TRBV6-6; maybe TRBD1 (6 bases). Per the germline V gene, CDR1 is MNHNY and CDR2 is SVGAGI (reference sequence). This CDR3 region has 15 residues. V gave up 0 bases and J gave up 8 bases, with 13 bases separating them.

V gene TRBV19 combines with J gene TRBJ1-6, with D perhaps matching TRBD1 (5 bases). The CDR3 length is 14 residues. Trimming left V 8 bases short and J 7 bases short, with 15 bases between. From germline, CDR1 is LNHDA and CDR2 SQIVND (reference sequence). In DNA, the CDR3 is TGTGCCAGTGGGACCCCCACAGACAATTCACCCCTCCACTTT. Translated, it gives CASGTPTDNSPLHF.

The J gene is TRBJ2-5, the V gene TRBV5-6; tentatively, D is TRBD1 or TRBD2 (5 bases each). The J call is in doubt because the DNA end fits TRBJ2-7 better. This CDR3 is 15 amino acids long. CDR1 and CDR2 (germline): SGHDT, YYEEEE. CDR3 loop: CASSLGGVPSYEQYF. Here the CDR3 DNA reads TGTGCCAGCAGCTTGGGAGGGGTACCGTCCTACGAGCAGTACTTC.

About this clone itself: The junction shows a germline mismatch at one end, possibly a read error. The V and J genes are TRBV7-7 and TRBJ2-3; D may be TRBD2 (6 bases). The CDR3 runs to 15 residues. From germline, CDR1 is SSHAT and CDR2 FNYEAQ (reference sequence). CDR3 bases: TGTGCTAGCAGCTTAAGGCGGGATCGAGCAGATACGCAGTATTTT. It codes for CASSLRRDRADTQYF. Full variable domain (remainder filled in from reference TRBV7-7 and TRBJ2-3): GAGVSQSPRYKVTKRGQDVTLRCDPISSHATLYWYQQALGQGPEFLTYFNYEAQPDKSGLPSDRFSAERPEGSISTLTIQRTEQRDSAMYRCASSLRRDRADTQYFGPGTRLTVL.

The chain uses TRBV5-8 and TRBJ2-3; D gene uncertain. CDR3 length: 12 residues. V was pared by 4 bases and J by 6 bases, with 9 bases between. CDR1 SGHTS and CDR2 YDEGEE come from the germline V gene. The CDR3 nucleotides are TGTGCCAGCAGCCCTTCTTGGGATACGCAGTATTTT. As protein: CASSPSWDTQYF.

The CDR3 protein is CAISNPGTGGNQPQHF. The CDR3 DNA is TGTGCCATCAGTAATCCCGGGACAGGAGGGAATCAGCCCCAGCATTTT. The genes are TRBV10-3 and TRBJ1-5, with 8 bases fitting TRBD1. This CDR3 contains 16 residues. Germline CDR1 reads ENHRY; CDR2 reads SYGVKD. V gave up 5 bases and J gave up 4 bases; unmatched junction bases: 10.

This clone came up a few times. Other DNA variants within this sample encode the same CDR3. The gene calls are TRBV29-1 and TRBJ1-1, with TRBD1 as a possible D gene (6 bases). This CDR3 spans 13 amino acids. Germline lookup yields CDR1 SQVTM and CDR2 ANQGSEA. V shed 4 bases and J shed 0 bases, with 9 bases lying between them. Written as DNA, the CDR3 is TGCAGCGTTGCCGGGACACTGAACACTGAAGCTTTCTTT. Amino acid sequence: CSVAGTLNTEAFF.

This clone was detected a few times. CDR3 sequence reads: CASGTTYGYTF. DNA for the CDR3: TGTGCCAGCGGGACAACCTATGGCTACACCTTC. This chain links TRBV2 with TRBJ1-2; perhaps TRBD1 as D (6 bases). The V and J ends lost 8 bases and 4 bases respectively, with 8 bases between them. The CDR3 is made up of 11 amino acids. Germline lookup yields CDR1 SNHLY and CDR2 FYNNEI.

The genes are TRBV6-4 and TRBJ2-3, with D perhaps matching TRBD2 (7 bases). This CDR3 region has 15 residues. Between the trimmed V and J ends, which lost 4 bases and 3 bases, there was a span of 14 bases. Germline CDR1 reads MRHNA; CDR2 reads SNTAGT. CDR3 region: CASSVQGRGTDTQYF. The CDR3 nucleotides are TGTGCCAGCAGTGTCCAGGGGAGGGGAACAGATACGCAGTATTTT.

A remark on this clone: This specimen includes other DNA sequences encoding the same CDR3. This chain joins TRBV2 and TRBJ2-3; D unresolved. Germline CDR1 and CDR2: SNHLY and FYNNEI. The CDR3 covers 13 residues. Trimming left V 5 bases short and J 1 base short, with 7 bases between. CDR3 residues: CASSPPGTDTQYF. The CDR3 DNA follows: TGTGCCAGCAGTCCGCCAGGCACAGATACGCAGTATTTT.

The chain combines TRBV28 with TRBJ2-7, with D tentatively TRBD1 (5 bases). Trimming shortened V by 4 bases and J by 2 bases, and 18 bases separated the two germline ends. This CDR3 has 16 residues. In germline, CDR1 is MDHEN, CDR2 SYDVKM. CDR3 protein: CASSSVDTTLTYEQYF. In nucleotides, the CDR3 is TGTGCCAGCAGTTCTGTGGACACCACACTTACCTACGAGCAGTACTTC.

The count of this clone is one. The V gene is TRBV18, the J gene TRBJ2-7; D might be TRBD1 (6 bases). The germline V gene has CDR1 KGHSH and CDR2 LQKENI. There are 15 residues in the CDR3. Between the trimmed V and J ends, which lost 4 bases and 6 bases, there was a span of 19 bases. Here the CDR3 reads CASSRTQGSAFEQYF. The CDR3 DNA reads TGTGCCAGCTCACGTACACAGGGATCAGCTTTCGAGCAGTACTTC.

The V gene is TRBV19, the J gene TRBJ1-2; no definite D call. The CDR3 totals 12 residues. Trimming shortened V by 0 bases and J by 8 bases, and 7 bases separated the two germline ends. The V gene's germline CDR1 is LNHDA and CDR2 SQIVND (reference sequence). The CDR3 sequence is CASSIDDRGYTF. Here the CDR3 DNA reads TGTGCCAGTAGTATAGATGATCGGGGCTACACCTTC.

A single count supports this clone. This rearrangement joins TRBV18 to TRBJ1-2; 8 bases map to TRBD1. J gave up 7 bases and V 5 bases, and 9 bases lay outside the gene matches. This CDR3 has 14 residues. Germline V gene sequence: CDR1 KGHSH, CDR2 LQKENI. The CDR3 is CASSSMTGVFGYTF. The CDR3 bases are TGTGCCAGCTCATCGATGACAGGGGTGTTTGGCTACACCTTC.

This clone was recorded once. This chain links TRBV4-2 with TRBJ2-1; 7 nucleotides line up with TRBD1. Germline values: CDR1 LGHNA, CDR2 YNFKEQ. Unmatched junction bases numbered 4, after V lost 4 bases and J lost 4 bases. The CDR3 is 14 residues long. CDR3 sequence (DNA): TGTGCCAGCAGCCCGGGACAGACTTACAATGAGCAGTTCTTC. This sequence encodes CASSPGQTYNEQFF.

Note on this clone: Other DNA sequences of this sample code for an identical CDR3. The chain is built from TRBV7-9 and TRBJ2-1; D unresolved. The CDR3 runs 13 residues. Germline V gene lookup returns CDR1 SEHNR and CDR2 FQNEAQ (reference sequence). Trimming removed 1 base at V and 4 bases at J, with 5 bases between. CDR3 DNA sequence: TGTGCCAGCAGCTTAGTGGGTTACAATGAGCAGTTCTTC. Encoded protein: CASSLVGYNEQFF.

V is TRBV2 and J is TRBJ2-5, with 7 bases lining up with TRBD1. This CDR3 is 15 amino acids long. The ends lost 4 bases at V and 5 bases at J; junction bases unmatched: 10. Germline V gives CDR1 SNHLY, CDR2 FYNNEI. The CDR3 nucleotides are TGTGCCAGCAGTGGCGGACAGGCCAGAGGGGAGACCCAGTACTTC. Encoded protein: CASSGGQARGETQYF.

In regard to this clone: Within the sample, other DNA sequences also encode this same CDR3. The CDR3 loop is CAISASYEQYF. The CDR3 nucleotides read TGTGCCATCAGTGCGAGCTACGAGCAGTACTTC. This rearrangement joins TRBV10-3 to TRBJ2-7; D not certain. Trimming cost V 4 bases and J 3 bases, with 4 bases left between them. The CDR3 loop spans 11 amino acids. Germline lookup yields CDR1 ENHRY and CDR2 SYGVKD.

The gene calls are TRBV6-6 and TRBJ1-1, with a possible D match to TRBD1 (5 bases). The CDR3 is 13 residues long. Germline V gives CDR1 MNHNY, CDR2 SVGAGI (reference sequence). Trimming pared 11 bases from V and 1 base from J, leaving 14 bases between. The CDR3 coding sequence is TGTGCCGCCCGCGACAGCCCGAACACTGAAGCTTTCTTT. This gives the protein CAARDSPNTEAFF.

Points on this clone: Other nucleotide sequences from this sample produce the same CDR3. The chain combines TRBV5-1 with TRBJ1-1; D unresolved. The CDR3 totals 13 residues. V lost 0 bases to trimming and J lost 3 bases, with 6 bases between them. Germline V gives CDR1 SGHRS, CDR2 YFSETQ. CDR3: CASSLVPDTEAFF. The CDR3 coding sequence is TGCGCCAGCAGCTTGGTTCCGGACACTGAAGCTTTCTTT.

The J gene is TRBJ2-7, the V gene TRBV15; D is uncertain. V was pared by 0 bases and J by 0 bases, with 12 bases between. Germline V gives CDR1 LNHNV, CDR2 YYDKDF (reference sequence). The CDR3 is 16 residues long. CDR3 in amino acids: CATSRDKGSLSYEQYF. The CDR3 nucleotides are TGTGCCACCAGCAGAGATAAAGGGTCCCTCTCCTACGAGCAGTACTTC. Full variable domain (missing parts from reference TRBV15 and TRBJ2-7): DAMVIQNPRYQVTQFGKPVTLSCSQTLNHNVMYWYQQKSSQAPKLLFHYYDKDFNNEADTPDNFQSRRPNTSFCFLDIRSPGLGDTAMYLCATSRDKGSLSYEQYFGPGTRLTVT.

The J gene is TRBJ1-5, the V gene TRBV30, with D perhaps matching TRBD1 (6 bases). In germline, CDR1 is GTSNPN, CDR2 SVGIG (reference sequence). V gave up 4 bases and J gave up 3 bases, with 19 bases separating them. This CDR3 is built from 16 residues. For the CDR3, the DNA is TGTGCCTGGACAGAATCGGCCCAGGGGTTCAATCAGCCCCAGCATTTT. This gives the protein CAWTESAQGFNQPQHF.

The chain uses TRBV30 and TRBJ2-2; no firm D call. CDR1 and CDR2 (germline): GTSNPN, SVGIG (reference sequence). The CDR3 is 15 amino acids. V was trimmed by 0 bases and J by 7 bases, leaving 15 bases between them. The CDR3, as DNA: TGTGCCTGGAGTGTTATGGCAACCGTACACGGGGAGCTGTTTTTT. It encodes CAWSVMATVHGELFF.

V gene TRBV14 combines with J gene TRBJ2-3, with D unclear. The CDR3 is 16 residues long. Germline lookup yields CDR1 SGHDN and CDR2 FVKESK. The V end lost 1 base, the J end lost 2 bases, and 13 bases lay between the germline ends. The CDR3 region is CASSQGVSIATDTQYF. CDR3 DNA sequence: TGTGCCAGCAGCCAAGGAGTATCGATTGCCACAGATACGCAGTATTTT.

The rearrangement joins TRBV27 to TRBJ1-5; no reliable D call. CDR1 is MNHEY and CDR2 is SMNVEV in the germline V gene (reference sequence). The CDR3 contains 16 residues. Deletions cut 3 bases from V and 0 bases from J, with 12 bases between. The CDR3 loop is CASSFKGSHSNQPQHF. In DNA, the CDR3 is TGTGCCAGCAGTTTCAAGGGCAGCCATAGCAATCAGCCCCAGCATTTT.

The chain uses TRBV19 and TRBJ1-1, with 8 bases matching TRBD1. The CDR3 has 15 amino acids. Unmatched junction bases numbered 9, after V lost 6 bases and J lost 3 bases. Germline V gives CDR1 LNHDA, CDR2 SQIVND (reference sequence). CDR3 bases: TGTGCCAGTAGACCTGACTGGGACAGGTACACTGAAGCTTTCTTT. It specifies CASRPDWDRYTEAFF.

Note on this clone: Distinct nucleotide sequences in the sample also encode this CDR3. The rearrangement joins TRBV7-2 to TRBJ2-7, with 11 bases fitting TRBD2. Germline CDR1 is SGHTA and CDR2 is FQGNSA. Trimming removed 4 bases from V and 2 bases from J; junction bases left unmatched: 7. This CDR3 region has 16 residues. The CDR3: CASSSNSGRGAYEQYF. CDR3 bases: TGTGCCAGCAGCTCGAATAGCGGGAGGGGAGCCTACGAGCAGTACTTC.

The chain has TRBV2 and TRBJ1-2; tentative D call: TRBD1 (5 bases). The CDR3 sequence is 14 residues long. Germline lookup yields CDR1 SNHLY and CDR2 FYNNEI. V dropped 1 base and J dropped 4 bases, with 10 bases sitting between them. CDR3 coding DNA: TGTGCCAGCAGTGAAGGGGACTCCTTCTATGGCTACACCTTC. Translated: CASSEGDSFYGYTF.

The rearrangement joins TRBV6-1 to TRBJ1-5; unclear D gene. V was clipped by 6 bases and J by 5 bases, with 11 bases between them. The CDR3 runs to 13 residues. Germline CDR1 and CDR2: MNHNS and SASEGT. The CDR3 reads CASSRSIDQPQHF. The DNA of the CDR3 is TGTGCCAGCAGCCGATCCATTGATCAGCCCCAGCATTTT.